This is a list of T cell receptor beta chains from one sample in a study of T cell responses to AZD1222 COVID-19 vaccine. Libraries were prepared by immunoSEQ multiplex PCR; TCRdb keeps only in-frame clonotypes and omits some of them. The table shows some 190,000 clones, with around 88% occurring only once. The input for sequencing was peripheral blood, taken on day 0 of AZD1222 vaccination. The receptors come from an adult in good health. Each CDR3 is given with its conserved first and last residue.

J | V | CDR3
TRBJ2-7 | TRBV2 | CASSLTGYEQYF
TRBJ1-5 | TRBV11-2 | CASARQGGNQPQHF
TRBJ1-6 | TRBV11-2 | CASSLEGLGSSYNSPLHF
TRBJ1-2 | TRBV2 | CASSETQGASYYGYTF
TRBJ2-1 | TRBV28 | CASSLDQVKNEQFF
TRBJ2-7 | TRBV5-1 | CASSRSYYEQYF
TRBJ1-1 | TRBV25-1 | CASSDHYLPEAFF
TRBJ2-5 | TRBV29-1 | CSVGGTGGQTQYF
TRBJ2-1 | TRBV18 | CASSPPRQPEGEQFF
TRBJ2-1 | TRBV27 | CASSSQGNEQFF
TRBJ2-2 | TRBV30 | CAWTVWRQGFYTGELFF
TRBJ1-2 | TRBV7-6 | CASSPRREDYYGYTF
TRBJ2-3 | TRBV24-1 | CATSVPRGSTDTQYF
TRBJ1-1 | TRBV27 | CASSFGTNTEAFF
TRBJ2-5 | TRBV3-1/TRBV3-2 | CASRHVGQETQYF
TRBJ1-4 | TRBV7-2 | CASRAPNEKLFF
TRBJ1-3 | TRBV10-3 | CAISVGETGNTIYF
TRBJ2-5 | TRBV6-1 | CASSDSGGAEETQYF
TRBJ1-2 | TRBV19 | CASSGGQGIDGYTF
TRBJ1-1 | TRBV2 | CANLRRSEAFF
TRBJ1-2 | TRBV6-5 | CASSYEINYGYTF
TRBJ1-6 | TRBV12-3/TRBV12-4 | CASSLNVNSPLHF
TRBJ1-1 | TRBV2 | CASNRQVEAFF
TRBJ1-5 | TRBV3-1/TRBV3-2 | CASSSTAGGPNQPQHF
TRBJ1-5 | TRBV2 | CASRRRGGQPQHF
TRBJ1-5 | TRBV19 | CASSKPGQAGDQPQHF
TRBJ2-1 | TRBV7-3 | CASSLSDIQNNEQFF
TRBJ1-5 | TRBV10-3 | CAIRQGRNQPQHF
TRBJ2-4 | TRBV5-1 | CASSLQGTVKNIQYF